This TCR beta chain was retrieved from a study of OX40 agonist ivuxolimab in advanced cancers. Sequencing used immunoSEQ multiplex PCR; TCRdb keeps in-frame clones, though not all of them. The repertoire holds tens of thousands of clones, with approximately 87% as singletons. The CDR3 consists of 11 residues. Germline-derived CDR1 and CDR2 are MDHEN and SYDVKM. Details on this clone: Mismatch with germline at one junction end may stem from a read error. This same CDR3 is encoded by further DNA sequences in the sample.

This chain connects TRBV28 to TRBJ2-3; maybe TRBD1 (5 bases). This TCR was sampled from an adult with an advanced solid tumor such as melanoma, head and neck, liver or kidney cancer. Sequenced here: CD4+ or CD8+ T cells sorted from blood, sampled in a trial of the OX40 agonist ivuxolimab. The CDR3 sequence is CASRVWDTQYF. The CDR3 coding sequence is TGCGCCAGCAGGGTTTGGGATACGCAGTATTTT.